The next 20 T cell receptor beta chains were all read from a single sample in a study of blood T cell repertoires in COVID-19. Here immunoSEQ multiplex PCR was the method, and the copy in TCRdb shows in-frame clones only, minus some. The sample gives hundreds of thousands of clones, about 91% of which show up once; about 9.5% is in the top ten. The sequenced sample was PBMCs or T cells enriched from blood (not recorded which). The source of these receptors is a middle-aged woman who had recovered from COVID-19.

V is TRBV7-9 and J is TRBJ1-1; maybe TRBD1 (5 bases). Looked up from germline, CDR1 is SEHNR and CDR2 is FQNEAQ (reference sequence). Trimming took 8 bases from V and 1 from J, leaving 17 bases between them. This CDR3 contains 15 residues. This CDR3 reads CASRTVGQANTEAFF. CDR3 DNA: TGTGCCAGCCGAACTGTGGGGCAGGCGAACACTGAAGCTTTCTTT.

The rearrangement links TRBV9 to TRBJ2-1; 11 bases map to TRBD1. Trimming at V came to 2 bases and at J to 0 bases, leaving 7 bases not matched to a gene. This CDR3 comprises 18 residues. In germline, CDR1 is SGDLS, CDR2 YYNGEE. The CDR3 region has the DNA TGTGCCAGCAGCGTCGGGACAGGGGGAAGGAGCTCCTACAATGAGCAGTTCTTC. Translating gives CASSVGTGGRSSYNEQFF.

This chain uses TRBV11-3 with TRBJ2-1, with D possibly matching TRBD1 (6 bases). The CDR3 has 14 residues. V was cut by 5 bases and J by 5 bases, with 13 bases left in between. Germline V lookup: CDR1 SGHNT, CDR2 YENEEA. The CDR3 loop reads CASSQGDIDNEQFF. The CDR3 bases are TGTGCCAGCAGCCAAGGGGACATCGACAATGAGCAGTTCTTC.

This chain connects TRBV30 to TRBJ1-2; 7 bases map to TRBD1. Trimming cost V 0 bases and J 5 bases; bases outside gene matches: 6. Germline CDR1 is GTSNPN and CDR2 is SVGIG (reference sequence). This CDR3 is built from 14 residues. CDR3 in amino acids: CAWSVRQGTYGYTF. Written as DNA, the CDR3 is TGTGCCTGGAGTGTACGACAGGGCACTTATGGCTACACCTTC.

The chain joins TRBV5-1 to TRBJ2-3, with TRBD2 matching 12 bases. Germline CDR1 reads SGHRS; CDR2 reads YFSETQ. The CDR3 is 16 residues long. V gave up 5 bases and J gave up 5 bases; unmatched junction bases: 9. Here the CDR3 reads CASSSRLAGVVDTQYF. CDR3 in DNA: TGCGCCAGCAGTTCCCGACTAGCGGGAGTGGTAGATACGCAGTATTTT. Looking up the rest from reference TRBV5-1 and TRBJ2-3 gives the full variable domain: KAGVTQTPRYLIKTRGQQVTLSCSPISGHRSVSWYQQTPGQGLQFLFEYFSETQRNKGNFPGRFSGRQFSNSRSEMNVSTLELGDSALYLCASSSRLAGVVDTQYFGPGTRLTVL.

This chain joins TRBV15 and TRBJ2-4; 12 nucleotides line up with TRBD2. This CDR3 has 17 residues. Germline V gene data show CDR1 as LNHNV and CDR2 as YYDKDF (reference sequence). V shed 3 bases, J shed 4 bases, and the junction held 7 bases outside the gene matches. CDR3 amino acids: CATSSFLAGGPKNIQYF. The CDR3 DNA reads as TGTGCCACCAGCAGTTTCCTAGCGGGGGGGCCTAAAAACATTCAGTACTTC.

V gene TRBV27 combines with J gene TRBJ2-5; D is uncertain. Germline V CDR1 and CDR2: MNHEY, SMNVEV (reference sequence). V dropped 3 bases and J dropped 1 base, with 9 bases sitting between them. CDR3 length equals 14 residues. CDR3 nucleotide sequence: TGTGCCAGCAGTTTCCGACGGAGCCAAGAGACCCAGTACTTC. This translates into CASSFRRSQETQYF.

V usage is TRBV5-1 and J usage is TRBJ2-5; 7 bases map to TRBD2. Per the germline V gene, CDR1 is SGHRS and CDR2 is YFSETQ. The CDR3 consists of 15 residues. With 4 bases clipped from V and 3 bases from J, the junction kept 9 bases outside the gene matches. The CDR3 bases are TGCGCCAGCAGCCCATGGGTTGCGGGGGAAGAGACCCAGTACTTC. Translating it yields CASSPWVAGEETQYF.

The chain has TRBV13 and TRBJ1-4; 9 nucleotides align to TRBD1. Germline lookup yields CDR1 PRHDT and CDR2 FYEKMQ (reference sequence). V shed 5 bases, J shed 0 bases, and the junction held 22 bases outside the gene matches. CDR3 size: 22 residues. CDR3 in DNA: TGTGCCAGCAGCACGCCGGGACAGGGAGAGGTAAGTATGGCTGCAACTAATGAAAAACTGTTTTTT. This translates into CASSTPGQGEVSMAATNEKLFF. The full variable domain, completed using reference TRBV13 and TRBJ1-4, is AAGVIQSPRHLIKEKRETATLKCYPIPRHDTVYWYQQGPGQDPQFLISFYEKMQSDKGSIPDRFSAQQFSDYHSELNMSSLELGDSALYFCASSTPGQGEVSMAATNEKLFFGSGTQLSVL.

This chain links TRBV15 with TRBJ2-7, with 8 bases fitting TRBD1. The V segment lost 4 bases and the J segment 2 bases; nucleotides outside the gene matches: 10. Germline V lookup: CDR1 LNHNV, CDR2 YYDKDF (reference sequence). This CDR3 region has 16 residues. For the CDR3, the DNA is TGTGCCACCAGCAACTTCGGACAGGGCCCACCCTACGAGCAGTACTTC. It specifies CATSNFGQGPPYEQYF. The variable domain in full, with the rest retrieved from reference TRBV15 and TRBJ2-7, is DAMVIQNPRYQVTQFGKPVTLSCSQTLNHNVMYWYQQKSSQAPKLLFHYYDKDFNNEADTPDNFQSRRPNTSFCFLDIRSPGLGDTAMYLCATSNFGQGPPYEQYFGPGTRLTVT.

The chain joins TRBV29-1 to TRBJ1-1; no clear D. Trimming cost V 4 bases and J 1 base, with 7 bases left between them. The CDR3 length is 12 residues. In germline, CDR1 is SQVTM, CDR2 ANQGSEA. CDR3 sequence (DNA): TGCAGCGTTGCGAGCACGAACACTGAAGCTTTCTTT. This codes for CSVASTNTEAFF.

This clone was recorded once. The chain joins TRBV7-6 to TRBJ2-7; TRBD2 might be the D (6 bases). The CDR3 extends over 14 amino acids. Germline CDR1 is SGHVS and CDR2 is FNYEAQ. With 5 bases removed from V and 7 bases from J, the gap between germline ends came to 18 bases. The CDR3 protein is CASSRAGPLGEQYF. The CDR3 coding sequence is TGTGCCAGCAGCCGAGCGGGCCCTCTCGGGGAGCAGTACTTC. The complete variable domain, with remaining parts taken from reference TRBV7-6 and TRBJ2-7, reads GAGVSQSPRYKVTKRGQDVALRCDPISGHVSLYWYRQALGQGPEFLTYFNYEAQQDKSGLPNDRFSAERPEGSISTLTIQRTEQRDSAMYRCASSRAGPLGEQYFGPGTRLTVT.

The V gene is TRBV10-3, the J gene TRBJ2-2; TRBD2 aligns across 11 bases. V shed 3 bases, J shed 5 bases, and the junction held 5 bases outside the gene matches. Germline V CDR1 and CDR2: ENHRY, SYGVKD. The CDR3 runs 16 residues. CDR3 amino acids: CAISDVAGGRTGELFF. The CDR3 DNA sequence: TGTGCCATCAGTGATGTAGCGGGGGGGCGTACCGGGGAGCTGTTTTTT.

The chain links TRBV7-9 to TRBJ1-4; 9 nucleotides line up with TRBD1. The germline CDR1 and CDR2 sequences are SEHNR and FQNEAQ (reference sequence). The J segment lost 13 bases and the V segment lost 5 bases, leaving 14 bases of the junction unmatched. CDR3 length equals 15 residues. The CDR3 protein is CASSHAGTGLKGLFF. In DNA, the CDR3 is TGTGCCAGCAGCCACGCGGGGACAGGGTTGAAAGGACTGTTTTTT.

The chain links TRBV7-6 to TRBJ2-3; D not certain. Germline CDR1 and CDR2: SGHVS and FNYEAQ. Trimming removed 1 base from V and 0 bases from J, with 5 bases in between. The CDR3 extends over 14 amino acids. This chain's CDR3 is CASSLVHSTDTQYF. The CDR3 coding sequence is TGTGCCAGCAGCTTAGTCCATAGCACAGATACGCAGTATTTT.

J is TRBJ1-2 and V is TRBV27; 12 positions match TRBD1. Trimming removed 1 base from V and 4 bases from J; junction bases left unmatched: 7. This CDR3 is 17 amino acids long. CDR1 MNHEY and CDR2 SMNVEV come from the germline V gene (reference sequence). CDR3 loop: CASSLFSGQGATYGYTF. Written as DNA, the CDR3 is TGTGCCAGCAGTTTATTTTCGGGACAGGGGGCAACCTATGGCTACACCTTC.

The chain is built from TRBV5-1 and TRBJ2-1, with TRBD2 identical over 15 bases. The V and J ends lost 0 bases and 12 bases, in that order; junction bases with no gene match: 10. The CDR3 consists of 17 residues. The germline V gene encodes CDR1 SGHRS and CDR2 YFSETQ. The CDR3 bases are TGCGCCAGCAGCTTGGCCGAAGGACTAGCGGGGGGGCCTGGGCAGTTCTTC. Translated, it gives CASSLAEGLAGGPGQFF.

This sequence joins TRBV6-5 and TRBJ2-5; TRBD2 agrees at 9 bases. CDR3 length: 14 amino acids. V trimming: 2 bases; J trimming: 5 bases; junction bases outside the gene matches: 3. Per germline, CDR1 MNHEY and CDR2 SVGAGI. The CDR3 protein is CASSYPSGGETQYF. Written as DNA, the CDR3 is TGTGCCAGCAGTTACCCCAGCGGGGGGGAGACCCAGTACTTC.

This sequence joins TRBV6-5 and TRBJ1-2; 7 nucleotides match TRBD1. Losses at the gene ends were 8 bases for V and 7 bases for J; bases not matched to a gene: 16. The CDR3 consists of 15 residues. The germline CDR1 and CDR2 sequences are MNHEY and SVGAGI. Here the CDR3 reads CASRPRTGTALGYTF. The CDR3 DNA reads TGTGCCAGCCGACCCCGGACAGGAACGGCCCTTGGCTACACCTTC.

This chain joins TRBV7-2 and TRBJ2-7; 10 positions agree with TRBD1. The J segment lost 2 bases and the V segment lost 5 bases, leaving 6 bases of the junction unmatched. CDR1 and CDR2 from the germline V gene are SGHTA and FQGNSA. This CDR3 region has 15 residues. CDR3: CASSLSGTGAYEQYF. Written as DNA, the CDR3 is TGTGCCAGCAGCCTCTCCGGGACAGGGGCCTACGAGCAGTACTTC.